What follows is one T cell receptor beta chain and its context. The antigen is undetermined. Use of 60 Vbeta and 13 Jbeta primers characterized the PCR. Some clones are missing from TCRdb's copy, which holds only in-frame ones; the method was immunoSEQ multiplex PCR. The sample includes around 130,000 clones, roughly three quarters of them seen just once. The entry originates in a study of cytomegalovirus exposure and HLA in healthy donors. Whole-study results and caveats: Among TCR sequences, most were rare, though some public TCRs appeared in many donors. Relative to the approximately 700-donor mean, N-insertions were reportedly fewer in an Asian-associated ancestry cluster in a later analysis. Indistinguishable V segments such as TRBV6-2 and TRBV6-3 were excluded. The only immune exposure information that was available was CMV serostatus.

Trimming at V came to 4 bases and at J to 2 bases, leaving 5 bases not matched to a gene. Germline V gene data show CDR1 as MGHRA and CDR2 as YSYEKL. This CDR3 region has 16 residues. This sequence originates from a woman aged 18-29 years in good health and CMV-seronegative. The chain carries TRBV4-1 and TRBJ2-2, with TRBD2 matching over 9 bases. Sequencing was carried out using PBMCs. The CDR3 spells CASSLSGTSNTGELFF. The CDR3 DNA follows: TGCGCCAGCAGCCTCTCCGGGACTAGCAACACCGGGGAGCTGTTTTTT.